This is a list of T cell receptor beta chains from one sample in a study of response to subunit inactivated influenza vaccine. TCRdb reprocessed the RT-PCR reads via MiXCR and lists one record per CDR3 protein. This repertoire shows 290,000 or so distinct CDR3 sequences, around 22% found once; its top ten account for 9% to 12%. The sequencing here drew on PBMCs from blood, taken approximately 20 months after vaccination. These receptors were taken from a man between 50 and 75 years old who received an inactivated influenza vaccine. Both conserved end residues are part of each CDR3. D genes are given only for firm matches.

J gene	V gene	D gene	CDR3 protein
TRBJ2-3	TRBV29-1	.	CSVGDRITSTDTQYF
TRBJ2-4	TRBV7-2	.	CASSLKWNPAKNIQYF
TRBJ2-3	TRBV12-3/TRBV12-4	TRBD2	CASSWSGGSTDTQYF
TRBJ2-3	TRBV20-1	TRBD2	CSASPRLAAKDTQYF
TRBJ2-5	TRBV5-6	.	CASSLRGNQETQYF
TRBJ2-6	TRBV4-3	.	CASSQEIPGWGSGANVLTF
TRBJ1-1	TRBV28	.	CASGGWGVNTEAFF
TRBJ1-2	TRBV27	TRBD1	CASSTRRQGTYGYTF
TRBJ1-2	TRBV20-1	.	CSARPQGAGYTF
TRBJ1-3	TRBV4-3	.	CASSQDLLGGGGNTIYF
TRBJ1-1	TRBV29-1	.	CSVEDRAGVMNTEAFF
TRBJ2-3	TRBV24-1	.	CATMAGVYSDTQYF
TRBJ1-2	TRBV6-1	.	CASSEGTNPWWGYTF
TRBJ1-1	TRBV3-1	.	CASSQGVQFTTEAFF
TRBJ2-1	TRBV19	TRBD1	CASSLNRGSPYNEQFF
TRBJ1-6	TRBV19	.	CASSRGHTAPLHF
TRBJ2-2	TRBV28	.	CASTYLNTGELFF
TRBJ2-1	TRBV5-8	TRBD2	CASSKELAGGYNEQFF
TRBJ1-2	TRBV18	.	CASSPKPEAGGYTF
TRBJ1-5	TRBV5-4	TRBD1	CASRRTGDPDGQPQHF
TRBJ1-3	TRBV3-1	.	CASSLGTRNTIYF
TRBJ2-2	TRBV7-2	.	CASSLIGTRELFF
TRBJ2-3	TRBV24-1	.	CATSGTRDGNTDTQYF
TRBJ1-4	TRBV2	.	CASSDQAGVNEKLFF
TRBJ2-7	TRBV5-8	.	CASSFPASYEQYF
TRBJ1-6	TRBV4-1	TRBD1	CASSQTGTGDPPLHF
TRBJ2-7	TRBV2	.	CASRKDSNIEQYF
TRBJ2-5	TRBV20-1	TRBD2	CSARESAGGQETQYF
TRBJ2-1	TRBV12-3/TRBV12-4	.	CASRHLGGDNEQFF
TRBJ1-2	TRBV6-2/TRBV6-3	.	CASSYGGSAYGYTF
TRBJ1-2	TRBV5-1	.	CASSLDSNYGYTF
TRBJ2-1	TRBV20-1	TRBD2	CSARDPRRGEDEQFF
TRBJ2-3	TRBV6-1	TRBD1	CASSGGQGAPDTQYF
TRBJ1-4	TRBV19	.	CASSIVGQGNEKLFF
TRBJ1-1	TRBV6-6	.	CDSSYSWNTEAFF